One and the same sample provided the 20 T cell receptor beta chains below, sequenced in a study of T cells in tumors after PD-1 blockade. Only in-frame clones appear in the TCRdb table, and some are missing; sequencing was by immunoSEQ multiplex PCR. The repertoire holds roughly 33,000 clones, with around 78% as singletons. Sequences were derived from PBMCs, sampled before anti-PD-1 treatment. Receptors were obtained from a human donor with basal cell carcinoma.

The V gene is TRBV7-6, the J gene TRBJ2-2; no firm D call. Germline assignment: CDR1 SGHVS and CDR2 FNYEAQ. The length of the CDR3 is 14 residues. Trimming shortened V by 6 bases and J by 0 bases, and 8 bases separated the two germline ends. Here the CDR3 reads CASSQRANTGELFF. CDR3 nucleotides: TGTGCCAGCAGTCAAAGGGCGAACACCGGGGAGCTGTTTTTT.

The chain is built from TRBV9 and TRBJ2-7; the match to TRBD2 covers 8 bases. V lost 4 bases to trimming and J lost 5 bases; unmatched junction nucleotides: 14. CDR1 and CDR2 from the germline V gene are SGDLS and YYNGEE. This CDR3 contains 16 residues. The DNA of the CDR3 is TGTGCCAGCAGCCCGACAAACGGGCTAGCGGGTGACGAGCAGTACTTC. Protein: CASSPTNGLAGDEQYF.

CDR3 sequence reads: CASSIVGQVGHEQYF. The CDR3 DNA sequence: TGTGCCAGTAGTATAGTCGGACAGGTTGGGCACGAGCAGTACTTC. The J gene is TRBJ2-7, the V gene TRBV19; 7 bases align to TRBD1. J gave up 5 bases and V 1 base, and 8 bases lay outside the gene matches. This CDR3 contains 15 residues. Germline V gives CDR1 LNHDA, CDR2 SQIVND (reference sequence).

The chain joins TRBV6-5 to TRBJ1-1; no clear D gene. This CDR3 has 14 amino acids. CDR1 MNHEY and CDR2 SVGAGI come from the germline V gene. Trimming removed 2 bases from V and 4 bases from J, with 11 bases in between. The CDR3 here is CASSYRRGGTEAFF. In DNA, the CDR3 is TGTGCCAGCAGTTACAGACGGGGAGGCACTGAAGCTTTCTTT.

The V gene is TRBV6-5, the J gene TRBJ1-1, with a weak D call TRBD1 (5 bases). Per the germline V gene, CDR1 is MNHEY and CDR2 is SVGAGI. This CDR3 has 13 residues. The germline V and J ends were trimmed by 7 bases and 2 bases, with 11 bases remaining between them. CDR3 in DNA: TGTGCCAGCAATCGTCAGGGAAACACTGAAGCTTTCTTT. Translation: CASNRQGNTEAFF.

The gene calls are TRBV6-2 or TRBV6-3 and TRBJ2-4; D gene unclear. V was pared by 5 bases and J by 1 base, with 9 bases between. The CDR3 has 14 amino acids. In germline, CDR1 is MNHEY, CDR2 SVGEGT. The CDR3 nucleotides read TGTGCCAGCAGTCCCGAGGCCGCCAAAAACATTCAGTACTTC. Protein product: CASSPEAAKNIQYF.

The chain joins TRBV9 to TRBJ1-6, with D uncertain. This CDR3 has 16 amino acids. Looked up from germline, CDR1 is SGDLS and CDR2 is YYNGEE. Between the trimmed V and J ends, which lost 4 bases and 3 bases, there was a span of 14 bases. The CDR3 nucleotides read TGTGCCAGCAGCCATCCCGCCGGTATCTATAATTCACCCCTCCACTTT. Translating it yields CASSHPAGIYNSPLHF.

The chain uses TRBV11-3 and TRBJ2-7, with 11 bases fitting TRBD2. The CDR3 sequence is 17 residues long. Germline CDR1 and CDR2: SGHNT and YENEEA. After removal of 8 bases from V and 3 bases from J, the junction contained 15 bases not matched to a gene. DNA for the CDR3: TGTGCCAGCGGGACCGGGACCCTGGGACTAGCGGACTACGAGCAGTACTTC. Translating gives CASGTGTLGLADYEQYF.

This rearrangement joins TRBV24-1 to TRBJ2-3, with D tentatively TRBD2 (5 bases). Trimming removed 0 bases from V and 5 bases from J, with 11 bases in between. The CDR3 is 15 amino acids. From germline, CDR1 is KGHDR and CDR2 SFDVKD. The CDR3 coding sequence is TGTGCCACCAGTGATTTGCACCAGAGCGGAGATACGCAGTATTTT. Protein: CATSDLHQSGDTQYF.

On this clone: Other DNA sequences of this sample code for an identical CDR3. The chain couples TRBV7-2 to TRBJ2-5; D possibly uses TRBD1 or TRBD2 (6 bases each). The CDR3 is made up of 14 amino acids. Per germline, CDR1 SGHTA and CDR2 FQGNSA. V lost 0 bases and J 4 bases, leaving 9 bases between the germline ends. The CDR3 coding sequence is TGTGCCAGCAGCTTAGCGGGGGGCGGAGAGACCCAGTACTTC. It yields the protein CASSLAGGGETQYF.

The V call is TRBV11-3, the J call TRBJ1-5; D gene unclear. This CDR3 comprises 13 residues. CDR1 SGHNT and CDR2 YENEEA come from the germline V gene. V was clipped by 0 bases and J by 4 bases, with 4 bases between them. CDR3 loop: CASSLEENQPQHF. CDR3 sequence (DNA): TGTGCCAGCAGCTTAGAGGAGAATCAGCCCCAGCATTTT. The full variable domain, in which reference TRBV11-3 and TRBJ1-5 provide the parts outside the CDR3, is EAGVVQSPRYKIIEKKQPVAFWCNPISGHNTLYWYLQNLGQGPELLIRYENEEAVDDSQLPKDRFSAERLKGVDSTLKIQPAELGDSAVYLCASSLEENQPQHFGDGTRLSIL.

V gene TRBV2 combines with J gene TRBJ2-3, with a possible D match to TRBD2 (5 bases). CDR3 length equals 15 residues. Germline values: CDR1 SNHLY, CDR2 FYNNEI. V lost 6 bases to trimming and J lost 3 bases, with 16 bases between them. Written as DNA, the CDR3 is TGTGCCAGCAGAGCCTTAGGTCTAGCTACAGATACGCAGTATTTT. Its protein is CASRALGLATDTQYF. Complete variable domain (other parts from reference TRBV2 and TRBJ2-3): EPEVTQTPSHQVTQMGQEVILRCVPISNHLYFYWYRQILGQKVEFLVSFYNNEISEKSEIFDDQFSVERPDGSNFTLKIRSTKLEDSAMYFCASRALGLATDTQYFGPGTRLTVL.

The chain joins TRBV28 to TRBJ1-5, with D possibly TRBD1 on 5 matching bases. The V gene's germline CDR1 is MDHEN and CDR2 SYDVKM. The length of the CDR3 is 15 residues. V was shortened by 4 bases and J by 7 bases, with 17 bases between the two germline ends. The DNA for the CDR3 is TGTGCCAGCAGTTCCAGGGCGCCCGGGAAACAGCCCCAGCATTTT. It encodes CASSSRAPGKQPQHF.

V gene TRBV5-1 combines with J gene TRBJ2-1; TRBD1 aligns across 11 bases. CDR3 length: 16 amino acids. Germline V CDR1 and CDR2: SGHRS, YFSETQ. The V gene end was trimmed by 4 bases and the J gene end by 5 bases; junction bases not matched to a gene: 8. The CDR3 nucleotides are TGCGCCAGCAGCGGAAGTGGGACAGGGGGACACAATGAGCAGTTCTTC. Protein sequence: CASSGSGTGGHNEQFF.

This chain connects TRBV12-3 or TRBV12-4 to TRBJ2-5; a possible D gene is TRBD2 (5 bases). V dropped 5 bases and J dropped 9 bases, with 16 bases sitting between them. There are 13 residues in the CDR3. The CDR3 spells CASSQEGPDPQYF. As DNA, the CDR3 is TGTGCCAGCAGTCAAGAGGGCCCCGATCCCCAGTACTTC.

This clone was observed once. The chain links TRBV2 to TRBJ2-1; 8 bases align to TRBD2. Unmatched junction bases numbered 5, after V lost 5 bases and J lost 8 bases. The CDR3 contains 13 residues. Germline-derived CDR1 and CDR2 are SNHLY and FYNNEI. Here the CDR3 reads CASSPTSVDEQFF. The CDR3 DNA is TGTGCCAGCAGTCCGACTAGCGTAGATGAGCAGTTCTTC.

This clone was counted only a few times. V and J are TRBV5-6 and TRBJ1-5; tentatively, D is TRBD1 (6 bases). The CDR3 is 16 amino acids. Germline CDR1 is SGHDT and CDR2 is YYEEEE. The V end was cut by 3 bases, the J end by 1 base, with 14 bases between. The CDR3, as DNA: TGTGCCAGCAGCTACTCTCAGGGGCCAAGCAATCAGCCCCAGCATTTT. Protein: CASSYSQGPSNQPQHF.

This chain connects TRBV7-2 to TRBJ2-3, with TRBD2 matching 11 bases. The V segment lost 1 base and the J segment 2 bases; nucleotides outside the gene matches: 2. Germline CDR1 reads SGHTA; CDR2 reads FQGNSA. The CDR3 loop spans 16 amino acids. The CDR3 loop reads CASSLVLAGATDTQYF. As DNA, the CDR3 is TGTGCCAGCAGCTTAGTACTAGCGGGAGCCACAGATACGCAGTATTTT.

This clone was observed a single time. The chain joins TRBV28 to TRBJ2-5; 12 nucleotides agree with TRBD1. The CDR3 covers 16 residues. Germline V CDR1 and CDR2: MDHEN, SYDVKM. V gave up 7 bases and J gave up 5 bases; unmatched junction bases: 11. The DNA for the CDR3 is TGTGCCAGCATCACTTCGGGGACAGGGGGCCAGGAGACCCAGTACTTC. Its protein product is CASITSGTGGQETQYF.

This clone was counted a few times. The chain couples TRBV19 to TRBJ2-3; TRBD2 aligns across 14 bases. CDR1 is LNHDA and CDR2 is SQIVND in the germline V gene (reference sequence). The length of the CDR3 is 15 residues. Unmatched junction bases numbered 7, after V lost 6 bases and J lost 8 bases. Written as DNA, the CDR3 is TGTGCCAGTAGCAAGACTAGCGGGGGGGCCCCTACGCAGTATTTT. Protein product: CASSKTSGGAPTQYF. The variable domain in full, completed from reference TRBV19 and TRBJ2-3, reads DGGITQSPKYLFRKEGQNVTLSCEQNLNHDAMYWYRQDPGQGLRLIYYSQIVNDFQKGDIAEGYSVSREKKESFPLTVTSAQKNPTAFYLCASSKTSGGAPTQYFGPGTRLTVL.